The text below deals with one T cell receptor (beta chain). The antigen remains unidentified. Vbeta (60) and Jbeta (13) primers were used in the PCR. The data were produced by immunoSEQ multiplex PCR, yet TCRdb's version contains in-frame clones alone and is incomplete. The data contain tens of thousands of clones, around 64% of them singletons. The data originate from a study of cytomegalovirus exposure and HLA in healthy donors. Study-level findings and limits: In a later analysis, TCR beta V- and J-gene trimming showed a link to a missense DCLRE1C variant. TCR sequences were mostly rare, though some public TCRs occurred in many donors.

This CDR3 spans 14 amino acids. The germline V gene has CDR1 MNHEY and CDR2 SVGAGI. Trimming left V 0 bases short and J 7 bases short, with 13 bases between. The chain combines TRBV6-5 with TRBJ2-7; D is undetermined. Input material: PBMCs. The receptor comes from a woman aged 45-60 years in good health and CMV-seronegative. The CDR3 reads CASSYSLVTREQYF. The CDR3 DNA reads TGTGCCAGCAGTTACTCTTTAGTGACTCGGGAGCAGTACTTC.